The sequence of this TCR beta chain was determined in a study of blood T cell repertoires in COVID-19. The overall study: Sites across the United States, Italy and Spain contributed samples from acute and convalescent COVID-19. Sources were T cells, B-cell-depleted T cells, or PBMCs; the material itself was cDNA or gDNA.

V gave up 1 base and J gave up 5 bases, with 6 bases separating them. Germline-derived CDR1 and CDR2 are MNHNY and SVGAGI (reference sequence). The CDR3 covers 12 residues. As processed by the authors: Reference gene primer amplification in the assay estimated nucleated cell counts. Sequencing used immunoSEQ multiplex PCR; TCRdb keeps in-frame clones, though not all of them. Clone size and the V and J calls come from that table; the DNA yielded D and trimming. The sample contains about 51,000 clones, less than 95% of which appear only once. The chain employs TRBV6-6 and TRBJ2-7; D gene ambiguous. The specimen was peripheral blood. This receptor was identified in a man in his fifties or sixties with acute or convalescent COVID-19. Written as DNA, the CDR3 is TGTGCCAGCAGTTACTACAGAAACGAGCAGTACTTC. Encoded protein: CASSYYRNEQYF.